Described below is a single TCR beta chain sequence and its context. The antigen is not known. V lost 6 bases to trimming and J lost 7 bases, with 21 bases between them. The CDR3 is 15 residues long. In germline, CDR1 is MNHEY, CDR2 SMNVEV (reference sequence). The data belong to a study of beta chain features in type 1 diabetes. Study at large: All of the samples together had more than 95 million sorted cells examined. Study results and caveats: In patients and controls equally, PCR might favor templates that are shorter. Patients with Type 1 diabetes showed moderately but significantly shorter TCRB CDR3s in all four CD4+ subsets.

Every isolated RNA sample was fully reverse transcribed, so sequencing captured expressed TCRB transcripts. Only in-frame clones appear in the TCRdb table, and some are missing; sequencing was by immunoSEQ multiplex PCR. The table lists roughly 150,000 clones, roughly 59% of them singletons. The chain is built from TRBV27 and TRBJ2-5, with D possibly TRBD1 on 5 matching bases. The sequenced material came from naive CD4+ T cells from blood. This sequence originates from a man younger than 45 with type 1 diabetes. The CDR3: CASRAVRGGKGTQYF. CDR3 DNA: TGTGCCAGCAGAGCCGTTAGGGGCGGAAAGGGGACCCAGTACTTC.